This T cell receptor (beta chain) was retrieved from a study of blood T cell repertoires in COVID-19. About the research overall: Sites across the United States, Italy and Spain contributed samples from acute and convalescent COVID-19. PBMCs, B-cell-depleted T cells, or T cells provided the cDNA or gDNA that made up the material.

The repertoire was sequenced with immunoSEQ multiplex PCR; TCRdb's copy has only in-frame clones and lacks some. The sample holds about 62,000 clones, 86% seen once. V was trimmed by 3 bases and J by 8 bases, leaving 15 bases between them. The CDR3 is 14 amino acids. CDR1 is SGDLS, CDR2 YYNGEE, per germline. Specimen: peripheral blood. This rearrangement joins TRBV9 to TRBJ2-1; a possible D gene is TRBD2 (6 bases). This TCR came from a woman of 80 years or more with acute or convalescent COVID-19. The CDR3 sequence is CASSGGSSVHEQFF. CDR3 coding DNA: TGTGCCAGCAGCGGGGGGTCTAGCGTGCATGAGCAGTTCTTC.